This T cell receptor (beta chain) was captured by sequencing in a study of early stage breast cancer tumors. In this sample, this clone turned up once. Sequencing used immunoSEQ multiplex PCR; TCRdb keeps in-frame clones, though not all of them. In the table there are roughly 30,000 clones, 80% of which are singletons. The source material was blood. The clonotype originates from a person aged 55-75 years with breast cancer.

CDR3 protein: CATRTQYQETQYF. The CDR3 DNA follows: TGTGCCACCCGGACACAGTACCAAGAGACCCAGTACTTC. The chain combines TRBV15 with TRBJ2-5, with D perhaps TRBD1 (5 bases). This CDR3 has 13 residues. CDR1 is LNHNV and CDR2 is YYDKDF in the germline V gene (reference sequence). Trimming removed 8 bases at V and 0 bases at J, with 10 bases between.